This entry describes one T cell receptor beta chain. The specificity of this receptor is unknown. One base away there is no much larger clone; base qualities are not given. The cohort was made up of 666 healthy bone marrow donors. Cohort members were all nominally healthy when sampled, although unrecorded immune exposures were likely present. The donor was CMV seronegative and belonged to the group of under 400 seronegative cohort members. Each donor provided a peripheral blood sample, and peripheral blood mononuclear cells were used for TCR beta sequencing. The Qiagen DNeasy Blood Extraction Kit was used to extract genomic DNA from the blood cell samples. The library relied on the immunoSEQ multiplex PCR assay. For the multiplex PCR, a mixture combining 60 forward primers for TCR Vbeta segments and 13 reverse primers for TCR Jbeta segments was used. A multiplex PCR assay on genomic DNA amplified the CDR3 region of rearranged TCR beta genes. The Illumina HiSeq System was used to sequence the amplified TCR beta libraries as 87-base-pair reads. Under the source paper's analysis protocol: A later analysis counted approximately 84 million unique TCR beta chains across the 666 repertoires, and roughly 9.9 million of these chains were shared by at least two donors. Raw reads were error-corrected and collapsed into unique sequences by a nearest-neighbor algorithm in which closely related sequences were merged to remove PCR and sequencing errors. CDR3 sequences were aligned to IMGT reference sequences to assign V, D and J gene segments. Each retained sequence needed at least a six-nucleotide match to both a V gene segment and a J gene segment. Rearrangements were classified as productive when the CDR3 lacked stop codons and remained in frame with V and J, and all other rearrangements were classified as non-productive. Following IMGT convention, CDR3 was defined as the stretch from the second conserved V-encoded cysteine to the conserved J-encoded phenylalanine. The earlier analysis of about 570 of the donors excluded any sequence lacking an unambiguous match to a single V gene segment. An earlier analysis of approximately 590 of the donors classified V segments as functional when productive rearrangements were above 56.7% and as segregating when the standard deviation between donors was above 5%. A statistical classification framework was built to diagnose cytomegalovirus status from the catalog of TCR beta chain sequences. V and J gene assignment, in a later analysis, came from comparing TCR nucleotide sequences with IMGT/GENE-DB human TR gene sequences. Using the TCRdist pipeline, a later analysis assigned CDR3 sequences along with most-parsimonious VDJ recombination scenarios. In a later analysis, each TCR beta chain was defined by its CDR3 amino acid sequence together with its V-gene family, and reads without a unique V-gene family were excluded. In a later analysis, approximately 590 highly shared, low-generation-probability nucleotide sequences were removed to address suspected cross-contamination and a sequencing artifact. In a later analysis, a clonal expansion index was calculated for each public chain from normalized within-repertoire ranks of inferred template counts. In a later analysis, generation probabilities were computed using a VDJ recombination model fitted to out-of-frame rearrangements, and the results were checked against IGoR. In a later analysis, hypergeometric tests were used to score TCR-TCR, TCR-HLA and TCR-CMV co-occurrence, with a repertoire-size bias correction applied to TCR pairs. In a later analysis, false discovery rates were estimated by permuting HLA or CMV assignments 20 times. In a later analysis, co-occurring TCRs were grouped using DBSCAN, and TCRdist sequence similarity was added for clustering within HLA-allele-positive subsets. Repertoires with fewer than 30,000 or more than 120,000 public chains were left out of co-occurrence clustering, as were roughly five repertoires with anomalous nucleotide sharing. Here the immuneACCESS table is served through TCRdb, limited to in-frame sequences with V and J called. Missing clones are a known gap in these copies; in checked studies unresolved V genes cover under half, and the rest lacks a known reason. V and J calls and clone size are those listed in that table; D and trimming were worked out from the DNA. This sample is represented by roughly 200,000 clones; just over 75% of them were singletons. The top ten clones comprise approximately 2% of the sample.

This specimen belongs to a study of cytomegalovirus exposure and HLA in healthy donors (dated by TCRdb to about 2017). With regard to the full study: According to an earlier analysis of 587 of the donors, about 179 million T cells yielded over 90 million unique TCR beta sequences and approximately 300 Gb of sequence data. Genome-wide SNP genotypes for about three fifths of the roughly 670 donors were used in a later genetic analysis, which treated that subset as a discovery cohort. Class I and class II HLA loci were covered by the typing at four-digit resolution. Roughly 310 gigabases of sequencing data and approximately 85 million unique TCR sequences were included in an early release covering several hundred HLA-typed donors. Across roughly 420 genotyped donors of the cohort, an average of about 250,000 unique TCR beta nucleotide sequences per donor were sequenced, and roughly 20% of those sequences were non-productive. The number of donors typed differed by locus, with 629-630 for A, B, C, DRB1 and DQB1, around 560 for DQA1, approximately 570 for DPA1, and around 460 for DPB1. High-throughput TCR immunosequencing, statistical association of individual TCRs with disease status, and machine learning were combined to predict cytomegalovirus infection status. Besides the first cohort of approximately 670 subjects, a separate validation cohort made up of over 95 different subjects was used. Rather than drawing on any new phenotypic data, the later analysis identified candidate immune exposures from TCR beta sequences and the way those sequences occurred across donors. A later analysis re-analyzed previously published TCR beta repertoires from about 730 donors and added high-resolution HLA genotyping to study TCR occurrence patterns. Donor age, sex, ethnicity and CMV serostatus were collected together with the repertoire data. The genetic ancestry cluster associated with self-reported Caucasian donors included 65% to 90% of the 300 to 450 genotyped donors. Every repertoire in the discovery cohort had been generated on one and the same sequencing platform. The study aimed to test whether signatures of past pathogen exposure could be identified by cataloging public T cell receptors. The T cell repertoires of some 670 subjects were profiled by immunosequencing and related to cytomegalovirus serostatus. Because of strong linkage in the cohort, a handful of DR-DQ haplotypes were treated as single units for association and clustering. An earlier analysis of several hundred of the donors applied high-throughput TCR beta sequencing to assess whether each TCR beta V gene segment acted as functional or pseudogenic. Study-wide conclusions, independent of this receptor: Three of the identified cytomegalovirus-associated TCR beta chains were confirmed in vitro to be specific for cytomegalovirus antigens. In a later genetic analysis, fewer N-insertions in productive TCRs were reported among donors in an Asian-associated ancestry cluster than the 666-donor mean. Several of the top co-occurrence clusters appeared to be linked to parvovirus B19, influenza, CMV and Epstein-Barr virus, according to a later analysis. Because HLA typing was unavailable for some donors at each locus, only the typed subset was used in association tests. Correlated functional status among segregating V segments might reflect linkage disequilibrium, but an unknown experimental factor could not be ruled out. A further reported finding was that TCR beta sequences accurately predicted the HLA-A and HLA-B alleles for most subjects in the first cohort. A later analysis found that TCR association rates varied across HLA loci, with DRB1 alleles showing the most associated TCRs and HLA-C alleles the fewest. Strong co-occurrence of HLA alleles, especially DR and DQ, made assigning TCR associations to individual alleles difficult. Cytomegalovirus status was reported to be diagnosed by the classifier with high specificity and sensitivity in both the original and validation cohorts. Over 15 rarely observed V segments, including chromosome 9 orphons, were excluded from the earlier analysis of several hundred of the donors because counts were too low. CMV serostatus was the only immune exposure information available for the cohort. Most CMV-associated TCR beta chains appeared to be HLA-restricted in a later analysis, and the HLA associations seemed to be driven largely by CMV exposure. Across donors, most TCR sequences were observed very rarely, whereas some public TCRs were present in many individuals. Some IMGT-functional V segments, including TRBV6-2 and TRBV6-3, could not be distinguished by the 87-base-pair reads and were therefore excluded. Compared with equally common non-associated chains, HLA-associated TCR beta chains in a later analysis were more clonally expanded and had lower generation probabilities. The study listed 164 TCR beta chains as associated with cytomegalovirus. Broadly in line with IMGT annotations, most TCR beta V segments showed up in productive rearrangements about 87% or about 30% of the time in an earlier analysis of 450 to 750 of the donors. In a later analysis, around 17,000 TCR beta sequences were associated with specific HLA alleles at a false discovery rate of 0.05. It was suggested by the authors that the approach could potentially be generalized to other disease states and immunological phenotypes. A group of highly shared sequence variants was considered likely to be a technical artifact of the sequencing pipeline. The presence/absence analyses assumed that sequencing depth was roughly uniform across donors, and that assumption may not be true. The cohort was sequenced for TCR beta chains only, and without alpha or paired-chain data the features that could be detected were limited. V-gene and J-gene trimming of TCR beta chains was associated with a missense DCLRE1C variant in a later genetic analysis, and the association was replicated in an independent cohort.

V has 6 bases trimmed and J has 1 base trimmed; junction bases matching no gene number 7. Inclusive of the bounding cysteine and phenylalanine, the CDR3 is 15 residues long. Kept here is only the CDR3 DNA, which spans 45 bases and is read in frame from base 1. CDR1 is given as MNHEY and CDR2 as SVGAGI, both from the germline V gene. The sequence came from a man aged 25-45 years in good health and CMV-seronegative. The sequenced sample was PBMCs. The chain is encoded by TRBV6-5 joined to TRBJ2-3; TRBD2 matches 7 bases in the middle. DNA sequence: TGTGCCAGCAGCCCAAGCGGGATCGGCACAGATACGCAGTATTTT. This translates into CASSPSGIGTDTQYF.